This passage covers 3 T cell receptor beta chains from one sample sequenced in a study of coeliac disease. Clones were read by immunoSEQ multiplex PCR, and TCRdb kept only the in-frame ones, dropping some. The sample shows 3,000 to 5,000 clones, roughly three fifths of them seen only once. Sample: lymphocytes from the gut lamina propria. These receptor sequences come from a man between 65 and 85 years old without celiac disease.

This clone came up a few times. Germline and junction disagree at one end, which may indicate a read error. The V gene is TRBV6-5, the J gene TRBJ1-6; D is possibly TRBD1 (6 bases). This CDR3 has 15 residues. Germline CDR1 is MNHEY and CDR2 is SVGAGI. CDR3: CASSYSYGDNSPLHF. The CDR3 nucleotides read TGTGCCAGCAGTTACTCCTATGGGGACAATTCCCCCCTCCACTTT.

The CDR3 spells CASSSPGTSGPSSYEQYF. The CDR3 bases are TGTGCCAGCAGCAGTCCCGGGACTAGCGGGCCGAGCTCCTACGAGCAGTACTTC. The V call is TRBV21-1, the J call TRBJ2-5; the table's D gene call, TRBD2, was not cross checked with the DNA. The J call is doubtful: the DNA matches TRBJ2-7 better. TRBV21-1 is designated a pseudogene. The CDR3 is made up of 18 amino acids.

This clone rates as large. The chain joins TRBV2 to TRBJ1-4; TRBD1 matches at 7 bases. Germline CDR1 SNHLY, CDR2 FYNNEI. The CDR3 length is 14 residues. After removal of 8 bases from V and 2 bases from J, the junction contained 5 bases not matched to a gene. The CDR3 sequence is CASGVRGTNEKLFF. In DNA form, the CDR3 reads TGTGCCAGCGGGGTCAGGGGGACTAATGAAAAACTGTTTTTT.